Shown below are 22 T cell receptor beta chains from a single sample sequenced in a study of neurological immune-mediated disorders. TCRdb recomputed calls from the 5' RACE reads with MiXCR, one row per CDR3 protein. The table has around 30,000 distinct CDR3 sequences, approximately 4% seen once. Sequencing was carried out using CD4+ T cells from blood. The receptors stem from a woman aged 40 to 50 in good health.

This clonotype has ten or more counts. The chain employs TRBV14 and TRBJ2-5; D possibly corresponds to TRBD2 (6 bases). V lost 4 bases, J lost 3 bases, and 24 bases lay in between. Germline values: CDR1 SGHDN, CDR2 FVKESK. The CDR3 totals 18 residues. The DNA of the CDR3 is TGTGCCAGCAGCCTCCCCGTCCCCCAGGGAGGCGGAGAAGAGACCCAGTACTTC. Translating it yields CASSLPVPQGGGEETQYF.

This clonotype showed up many times. This sequence joins TRBV7-2 and TRBJ2-5, with D uncertain. The CDR3 is 12 residues long. Trimming left V 5 bases short and J 4 bases short, with 8 bases between. Germline V gene data show CDR1 as SGHTA and CDR2 as FQGNSA. The DNA of the CDR3 is TGTGCCAGCAGCACCGATAGAGAGACCCAGTACTTC. This codes for CASSTDRETQYF.

The table lists this clonotype with many counts. The chain couples TRBV12-3 or TRBV12-4 to TRBJ1-6; 7 nucleotides align to TRBD1. With 5 bases clipped from V and 10 bases from J, the junction kept 11 bases outside the gene matches. The CDR3 contains 15 residues. The CDR3 sequence: CASSLRNRGGSPLHF. The CDR3 DNA sequence: TGTGCCAGCAGTCTCCGGAACAGGGGAGGGTCACCCCTCCACTTT.

This clonotype was counted many times. V usage is TRBV20-1 and J usage is TRBJ1-5, with D perhaps TRBD1 (5 bases). The V gene's germline CDR1 is DFQATT and CDR2 SNEGSKA (reference sequence). Trimming cost V 3 bases and J 12 bases, with 18 bases left between them. The CDR3 covers 13 residues. CDR3: CSARSGTVRDQHF. In DNA, the CDR3 is TGCAGTGCTAGGTCCGGGACGGTCCGGGACCAGCATTTT.

This clonotype was observed at least ten times. The chain employs TRBV5-1 and TRBJ2-2; D ambiguous. CDR3 length: 14 amino acids. CDR1 and CDR2 from the germline V gene are SGHRS and YFSETQ. The V gene lost 5 bases and the J gene lost 0 bases, with 8 bases spanning the gap. The CDR3 sequence is CASRVGANTGELFF. For the CDR3, the DNA is TGCGCCAGCAGGGTTGGTGCGAACACCGGGGAGCTGTTTTTT.

This clonotype has a count of ten or more. The chain's CDR3 is CASSEQAPSSYNEQFF. The CDR3 DNA is TGTGCCAGCAGTGAACAAGCGCCTAGCTCCTACAATGAGCAGTTCTTC. This chain connects TRBV6-1 to TRBJ2-1, with D unresolved. Germline CDR1 MNHNS, CDR2 SASEGT. There are 16 residues in the CDR3. Trimming shortened V by 2 bases and J by 0 bases, and 11 bases separated the two germline ends.

This clonotype was observed many times. A much larger clone sits a single nucleotide away, making a read error possible. The chain joins TRBV12-3 or TRBV12-4 to TRBJ2-2, with D possibly matching TRBD2 (6 bases). The CDR3 is 13 residues long. The CDR3 reads CASSAGRTGKLFF. The CDR3 bases are TGTGCCAGCAGTGCGGGGAGGACCGGGAAGCTGTTTTTT.

This clonotype appeared many times. This chain uses TRBV18 with TRBJ2-7; D tentatively reads TRBD1 or TRBD2 (5 bases each). Germline assignment: CDR1 KGHSH and CDR2 LQKENI. V lost 0 bases to trimming and J lost 3 bases, with 12 bases between them. This CDR3 contains 15 residues. The CDR3 DNA sequence: TGTGCCAGCTCACCACCGGGGACGACTGGCTACGAGCAGTACTTC. Translation: CASSPPGTTGYEQYF.

This clonotype was observed many times. The chain employs TRBV14 and TRBJ1-2; D might be TRBD1 (6 bases). The CDR3 contains 13 residues. Germline V gene lookup returns CDR1 SGHDN and CDR2 FVKESK. V lost 4 bases and J 8 bases, leaving 14 bases between the germline ends. CDR3: CASSPRQEWGYTF. CDR3 sequence (DNA): TGTGCCAGCAGCCCCCGACAGGAATGGGGCTACACCTTC.

This clonotype has ten or more counts. This chain uses TRBV4-1 with TRBJ2-3, with 7 bases that match TRBD2. The length of the CDR3 is 17 residues. The V gene end was trimmed by 0 bases and the J gene end by 8 bases; junction bases not matched to a gene: 14. The germline V gene has CDR1 MGHRA and CDR2 YSYEKL. CDR3 protein: CASSQDTQRDPGRTQYF. The CDR3 region has the DNA TGCGCCAGCAGCCAAGATACGCAGCGGGACCCCGGTCGTACGCAGTATTTT.

This clonotype came up many times. CDR3 coding DNA: TGCGCCAGCAGCTTCACCGGGACCCCGAACGACTACACCTTC. The encoded protein is CASSFTGTPNDYTF. This chain links TRBV5-1 with TRBJ1-2, with a possible D match to TRBD1 (5 bases). Trimming left V 2 bases short and J 10 bases short, with 18 bases between. This CDR3 comprises 14 residues. Germline V CDR1 and CDR2: SGHRS, YFSETQ.

This clonotype was counted at least ten times. CDR3 nucleotides: TGTGCCAGCCGGGGAGGACTAGCGGGGGGAGGAAGCACCGGGGAGCTGTTTTTT. It yields the protein CASRGGLAGGGSTGELFF. This chain links TRBV19 with TRBJ2-2, with 14 bases that match TRBD2. The CDR3 totals 18 residues. The J segment lost 4 bases and the V segment lost 9 bases, leaving 13 bases of the junction unmatched. CDR1 is LNHDA and CDR2 is SQIVND in the germline V gene (reference sequence). Drawing the rest from reference TRBV19 and TRBJ2-2, the complete variable domain is DGGITQSPKYLFRKEGQNVTLSCEQNLNHDAMYWYRQDPGQGLRLIYYSQIVNDFQKGDIAEGYSVSREKKESFPLTVTSAQKNPTAFYLCASRGGLAGGGSTGELFFGEGSRLTVL.

This clonotype was observed many times. A much larger clone differs from this one at a single base, so this may be a read error. This chain joins TRBV5-1 and TRBJ2-7, with no clear D. CDR3 length: 13 amino acids. V lost 4 bases to trimming and J lost 3 bases, with 11 bases between them. Per germline, CDR1 SGHRS and CDR2 YFSETQ. The CDR3 here is CASSRYWGYEQYF. The CDR3 nucleotides are TGCGCCAGCAGCCGATACTGGGGCTACGAGCAGTACTTC.

This clonotype was seen many times. The J gene is TRBJ1-2, the V gene TRBV7-9, with no clear D. CDR1 and CDR2 (germline): SEHNR, FQNEAQ (reference sequence). CDR3 size: 13 residues. Trimming cost V 3 bases and J 2 bases, with 7 bases left between them. The CDR3 region has the DNA TGTGCCAGCAGCTTGAGAGGAAACTATGGCTACACCTTC. Protein sequence: CASSLRGNYGYTF.

The sample holds many counts of this clonotype. The J gene is TRBJ1-1, the V gene TRBV11-2; 8 positions agree with TRBD1. This CDR3 spans 14 amino acids. V trimming: 4 bases; J trimming: 3 bases; junction bases outside the gene matches: 4. CDR1 SGHAT and CDR2 FQNNGV come from the germline V gene. The CDR3 sequence: CASSSPTGDTEAFF. DNA for the CDR3: TGTGCCAGCAGCTCGCCGACAGGGGACACTGAAGCTTTCTTT.

By sample fraction, this clonotype is medium-sized (0.01 to 0.1%). The rearrangement joins TRBV3-1 to TRBJ1-3; 9 positions match TRBD1. The CDR3 runs to 16 residues. The J segment lost 2 bases and the V segment lost 1 base, leaving 3 bases of the junction unmatched. Germline assignment: CDR1 LGHDT and CDR2 YNNKEL (reference sequence). CDR3 sequence: CASSQVQGAPGNTIYF. The CDR3 DNA reads TGTGCCAGCAGCCAAGTACAGGGGGCACCTGGAAACACCATATATTTT.

This clonotype was counted only a few times. This chain connects TRBV3-1 to TRBJ2-5; D remains ambiguous. V lost 5 bases to trimming and J lost 5 bases, with 12 bases between them. The CDR3 loop spans 13 amino acids. Germline CDR1 and CDR2: LGHDT and YNNKEL (reference sequence). The CDR3: CASSKNPLETQYF. The CDR3 coding sequence is TGTGCCAGCAGCAAAAACCCTCTTGAGACCCAGTACTTC.

In its sample, this clonotype was seen many times. The CDR3, as DNA: TGCAGTGCTTTACCGGGACAGCTATACAATGAGCAGTTCTTC. This translates into CSALPGQLYNEQFF. The chain is built from TRBV20-1 and TRBJ2-1; 7 positions match TRBD1. The CDR3 totals 14 residues. The V gene end was trimmed by 5 bases and the J gene end by 4 bases; junction bases not matched to a gene: 8. The V gene's germline CDR1 is DFQATT and CDR2 SNEGSKA (reference sequence).

In this sample, this clonotype turned up many times. The chain combines TRBV3-1 with TRBJ2-7; D call uncertain. The germline V gene has CDR1 LGHDT and CDR2 YNNKEL (reference sequence). The CDR3 loop spans 15 amino acids. Trimming shortened V by 6 bases and J by 3 bases, and 18 bases separated the two germline ends. The CDR3 spells CASSPARLADYEQYF. In nucleotides, the CDR3 is TGTGCCAGCAGTCCGGCGCGGCTGGCAGACTACGAGCAGTACTTC.

The sample holds many counts of this clonotype. V usage is TRBV20-1 and J usage is TRBJ1-5; TRBD1 agrees at 7 bases. J gave up 5 bases and V 1 base, and 14 bases lay outside the gene matches. The CDR3 runs 17 residues. Germline CDR1 DFQATT, CDR2 SNEGSKA (reference sequence). The CDR3 protein is CSARGAGIRTGHQPQHF. In DNA, the CDR3 is TGCAGTGCTAGAGGAGCGGGGATAAGGACAGGTCATCAGCCCCAGCATTTT.

This clonotype was picked up many times. V gene TRBV6-1 combines with J gene TRBJ2-1, with 8 bases identical to TRBD1. V was pared by 6 bases and J by 7 bases, with 11 bases of the junction left unmatched. The CDR3 is 15 residues long. The germline gives CDR1 MNHNS, CDR2 SASEGT. CDR3 in amino acids: CASSQYGQGQNEQFF. CDR3 nucleotide sequence: TGTGCCAGCAGCCAATATGGACAGGGCCAGAATGAGCAGTTCTTC.

This clonotype has at least ten counts. The V and J genes are TRBV28 and TRBJ2-7; D might be TRBD2 (6 bases). Germline V gene sequence: CDR1 MDHEN, CDR2 SYDVKM. V lost 4 bases and J 11 bases, leaving 12 bases between the germline ends. This CDR3 has 11 amino acids. The CDR3 nucleotides read TGTGCCAGCAGTTCGGGAGATTTAAAGTACTTC. Its protein is CASSSGDLKYF.